These 22 T cell receptor beta chains share one sample of origin, sequenced in a study of T cell clonality in common variable immunodeficiency. Points from the study as a whole: In common variable immunodeficiency, TCR beta chains reportedly carried fewer deletions and N-nucleotide insertions.

No cognate antigen is known for these TCRs. TCRdb keeps only in-frame clones here, not all; method: immunoSEQ multiplex PCR. The counts give about 28,000 clones, none of them seen only once; about 29% is held by the top ten. Sequenced sample: peripheral blood mononuclear cells. These receptor sequences come from a human donor with common variable immunodeficiency.

This clone showed up many times. The read falls 3 residues short of the CDR3 end, and the missing part is taken from the germline J gene. This sequence joins TRBV20-1 and TRBJ2-3; TRBD2 matches at 12 bases. Germline-derived CDR1 and CDR2 are DFQATT and SNEGSKA (reference sequence). The V gene end was trimmed by 6 bases and the J gene end by 2 bases; junction bases not matched to a gene: 12. The CDR3 consists of 17 residues. The CDR3 DNA, read in part, is TGCAGTGCCACCGGGACTAGCGGGTCTTCCTTCACAGATACG. Protein product: CSATGTSGSSFTDT. The whole CDR3 sequence reads CSATGTSGSSFTDTQYF.

There are a few counts of this clone. The read gets to within 3 residues of the CDR3 end, and the germline J gene fills in the rest. The chain links TRBV7-9 to TRBJ1-1; D might be TRBD1 (5 bases). There are 13 residues in the CDR3. Germline CDR1 and CDR2: SEHNR and FQNEAQ (reference sequence). Between the trimmed V and J ends, which lost 5 bases and 1 base, there was a span of 8 bases. The chain's CDR3 is CASSADTNTEAFF. The part of the CDR3 DNA that was read is TGTGCCAGCAGCGCGGACACGAACACTGAA. The full variable domain, completed using reference TRBV7-9 and TRBJ1-1, is DTGVSQNPRHKITKRGQNVTFRCDPISEHNRLYWYRQTLGQGPEFLTYFQNEAQLEKSRLLSDRFSAERPKGSFSTLEIQRTEQGDSAMYLCASSADTNTEAFFGQGTRLTVV.

This clone was seen a few times. The CDR3 reads CASSLVLENNEQFF. Incomplete CDR3 DNA: TGTGCCAGCAGCTTAGTGTTAGAGAACAATGAG. The chain has TRBV7-9 and TRBJ2-1; D is unresolved. The CDR3 end lies 3 residues beyond the end of the read and is filled in from the germline J gene. In germline, CDR1 is SEHNR, CDR2 FQNEAQ (reference sequence). V lost 1 base, J lost 5 bases, and 9 bases lay in between. This CDR3 comprises 14 residues.

Sample share makes this clone medium-sized. The DNA ends 3 residues before the CDR3 does, and the rest of the CDR3 is filled in from the germline J gene. V and J are TRBV19 and TRBJ2-4; D is undetermined. The CDR3 is 15 amino acids. The germline V and J ends were trimmed by 5 bases and 0 bases, with 11 bases remaining between them. The germline gives CDR1 LNHDA, CDR2 SQIVND (reference sequence). The CDR3 protein is CASSFGSLAKNIQYF. The CDR3 DNA, read in part, is TGTGCCAGTAGTTTCGGTTCCCTAGCCAAAAACATT.

The sample holds many counts of this clone. The read comes to an end 3 residues before the CDR3 does, leaving the germline J gene to fill in the end. The chain has TRBV2 and TRBJ1-1, with 8 nucleotides matching TRBD1. This CDR3 has 16 residues. Germline V lookup: CDR1 SNHLY, CDR2 FYNNEI. The V and J ends lost 2 bases and 4 bases, in that order; junction bases with no gene match: 9. The sequenced part of the CDR3 DNA is TGTGCCAGCAGTGAAAGTCGGACAGGGAAGGCCACTGAA. Protein product: CASSESRTGKATE. The whole CDR3 protein reads CASSESRTGKATEAFF.

This clone was recorded many times. Coverage ceases 3 residues before the CDR3 finishes, and the germline J gene fills in the end. The gene calls are TRBV7-2 and TRBJ1-2; D may be TRBD1 (5 bases). Germline CDR1 reads SGHTA; CDR2 reads FQGNSA. Trimming cost V 1 base and J 5 bases, with 14 bases left between them. CDR3 size: 15 residues. The CDR3 is CASSLGSGKGYGYTF. CDR3 DNA, as far as it was read: TGTGCCAGCAGCTTAGGTTCAGGGAAGGGTTATGGC.

The sample holds many counts of this clone. This chain's CDR3 is CASSPPGQGNTEAFF. The part of the CDR3 DNA that was read is TGTGCCAGCAGCCCCCCTGGGCAGGGAAACACTGAA. This chain connects TRBV7-9 to TRBJ1-1; maybe TRBD1 (5 bases). The CDR3 end lies 3 residues beyond the end of the read and is filled in from the germline J gene. Trimming cost V 5 bases and J 2 bases, with 15 bases left between them. The CDR3 length is 15 residues. From germline, CDR1 is SEHNR and CDR2 FQNEAQ (reference sequence).

Note on this clone: The CDR3 extends 3 residues past the end of the read, so its final part is completed from the germline J gene. The chain combines TRBV19 with TRBJ1-2; TRBD1 matches at 7 bases. There are 12 residues in the CDR3. Germline V CDR1 and CDR2: LNHDA, SQIVND (reference sequence). The CDR3: CASSKTGEGYTF. The part of the CDR3 DNA that was read is TGTGCCAGTAGTAAAACAGGGGAGGGC.

This clone was detected many times. The observed sequence ends 3 residues before the CDR3 terminus, with the missing tail filled in from the germline J gene. This rearrangement joins TRBV18 to TRBJ2-2, with D possibly matching TRBD1 (6 bases). The CDR3 is made up of 16 amino acids. Per germline, CDR1 KGHSH and CDR2 LQKENI. Trimming cost V 5 bases and J 1 base, with 14 bases left between them. The CDR3 loop is CASSTTGTLNTGELFF. The CDR3 bases that were read are TGTGCCAGCTCAACAACCGGGACATTGAACACCGGGGAG.

This clone was detected many times. With the read ending 3 residues before the CDR3 end, the germline J gene is used to fill in that end. The chain couples TRBV19 to TRBJ2-1; the match to TRBD2 covers 8 bases. The CDR3 is made up of 15 amino acids. The germline CDR1 and CDR2 sequences are LNHDA and SQIVND (reference sequence). V lost 5 bases and J lost 3; bases outside the gene matches: 6. CDR3 loop: CASSGLAGIYNEQFF. Partial CDR3 DNA: TGTGCCAGTAGTGGGTTAGCGGGGATCTACAATGAG.

The sample holds a few counts of this clone. The read is 3 residues too short to cover the CDR3 end, so that end is filled in from the germline J gene. This chain joins TRBV30 and TRBJ1-4; 7 bases match TRBD1. The CDR3 spans 11 residues. Germline V lookup: CDR1 GTSNPN, CDR2 SVGIG (reference sequence). V was clipped by 8 bases and J by 10 bases; unmatched bases: 7. Partial CDR3 DNA: TGTGCCGGGTTTGGACAGGCAAAA. This gives the protein CAGFGQAK. The full CDR3 is CAGFGQAKLFF.

This clone occurred many times. The read is 3 residues too short to cover the CDR3 end, so that end is filled in from the germline J gene. The chain has TRBV18 and TRBJ2-5, with TRBD1 identical over 8 bases. In germline, CDR1 is KGHSH, CDR2 LQKENI. Unmatched junction bases numbered 13, after V lost 3 bases and J lost 4 bases. The CDR3 extends over 17 amino acids. The DNA read from the CDR3 is TGTGCCAGCTCACCCTCTCGGGGGACAGGTCATCGAGAGACC. Translating gives CASSPSRGTGHRET. In full, the CDR3 reads CASSPSRGTGHRETQYF.

With respect to this clone: The read stops 3 residues short of the end of the CDR3; the missing end is completed from the germline J gene. The chain uses TRBV18 and TRBJ1-4; 7 bases align to TRBD1. The V segment lost 4 bases and the J segment 2 bases; nucleotides outside the gene matches: 4. Germline V lookup: CDR1 KGHSH, CDR2 LQKENI. The CDR3 has 15 amino acids. The DNA read from the CDR3 is TGTGCCAGCTCACGCACAGGGGTGACTAATGAAAAA. This sequence encodes CASSRTGVTNEK. The CDR3 in full is CASSRTGVTNEKLFF.

In its sample, this clone was seen many times. The read comes to an end 3 residues before the CDR3 does, leaving the germline J gene to fill in the end. This chain joins TRBV20-1 and TRBJ2-5; tentatively, D is TRBD2 (5 bases). This CDR3 has 15 residues. Trimming took off 3 bases at V and 3 bases at J, with 17 bases between the two ends. CDR1 is DFQATT and CDR2 is SNEGSKA in the germline V gene (reference sequence). The CDR3 DNA, read in part, is TGCAGTGCTAGTAGGACTGCCCGAGGTGAAGAGACC. This gives the protein CSASRTARGEET. The CDR3 in full is CSASRTARGEETQYF.

This clone came up a few times. The read falls 3 residues short of the CDR3 end, and the missing part is taken from the germline J gene. The chain is built from TRBV2 and TRBJ2-3; 7 bases map to TRBD1. From germline, CDR1 is SNHLY and CDR2 FYNNEI. J gave up 2 bases and V 4 bases, and 3 bases lay outside the gene matches. CDR3 size: 14 residues. CDR3 protein: CASSADRFTDTQYF. The DNA read from the CDR3 is TGTGCCAGCAGTGCGGACAGGTTCACAGATACG. Full variable domain (outside the CDR3, taken from reference TRBV2 and TRBJ2-3): EPEVTQTPSHQVTQMGQEVILRCVPISNHLYFYWYRQILGQKVEFLVSFYNNEISEKSEIFDDQFSVERPDGSNFTLKIRSTKLEDSAMYFCASSADRFTDTQYFGPGTRLTVL.

To note about this clone: The CDR3 goes on 3 residues after the read ends, and that part is filled in from the germline J gene. The V gene is TRBV16, the J gene TRBJ1-5; weak D call: TRBD1 (6 bases). V was trimmed by 1 base and J by 5 bases, leaving 12 bases between them. The CDR3 consists of 15 residues. Germline CDR1 KGHSY, CDR2 FQNENV. CDR3 residues: CASSQWTVVYQPQHF. The DNA read from the CDR3 is TGTGCCAGCAGCCAATGGACAGTCGTCTATCAGCCC.

About this clone: The read is 3 residues too short to cover the CDR3 end, so that end is filled in from the germline J gene. The genes are TRBV13 and TRBJ2-7; 7 bases fit TRBD1. V shed 3 bases and J 0 bases; nucleotides not matched to a gene: 2. The CDR3 has 14 amino acids. Germline CDR1 PRHDT, CDR2 FYEKMQ (reference sequence). This CDR3 reads CASSLGQLSYEQYF. CDR3 bases read: TGTGCCAGCAGCTTGGGACAGCTCTCCTACGAG.

This clone was detected ten times or more. The missing CDR3 end, 3 residues past where the read stops, is filled in from the germline J gene. The rearrangement uses TRBV18 and TRBJ2-3; 9 bases map to TRBD2. The CDR3 spans 18 residues. The V and J ends lost 3 bases and 3 bases, in that order; junction bases with no gene match: 13. Germline CDR1 and CDR2: KGHSH and LQKENI. The CDR3 bases that were read are TGTGCCAGCTCACCCTTATCCCTTCAAGCGGGGGGTACAGATACG. It is translated as CASSPLSLQAGGTDT. The full CDR3 reads CASSPLSLQAGGTDTQYF.

Only a few counts were recorded for this clone. The read is 3 residues too short to cover the CDR3 end, so that end is filled in from the germline J gene. The chain joins TRBV6-2 or TRBV6-3 to TRBJ1-2; TRBD1 matches 8 bases. CDR3 size: 17 residues. CDR1 and CDR2 from the germline V gene are MNHEY and SVGEGT. The DNA read from the CDR3 is TGTGCCAGCAGGACCCGGCCCCAGGGGGCGCAATCTTTGGGC. Translated: CASRTRPQGAQSLG. The full CDR3 reads CASRTRPQGAQSLGYTF.

This clone was observed a handful of times. Read data end 3 residues before the CDR3 end; the end is taken from the germline J gene. This chain connects TRBV30 to TRBJ1-5; possibly TRBD1 for D (5 bases). The CDR3 is 13 amino acids. Looked up from germline, CDR1 is GTSNPN and CDR2 is SVGIG (reference sequence). The ends were cut back, 2 bases at V and 2 bases at J, with 7 bases in the middle. CDR3 DNA (partial): TGTGCCTGGAGTAAACAGGGCAATCAGCCC. Translated: CAWSKQGNQP. The complete CDR3 reads CAWSKQGNQPQHF.

CDR3 in amino acids: CSARDRRTSTDTQYF. The DNA read from the CDR3 is TGCAGTGCTAGAGACAGGCGTACTAGCACAGATACG. The chain links TRBV20-1 to TRBJ2-3; D ambiguous. The observed sequence ends 3 residues before the CDR3 terminus, with the missing tail filled in from the germline J gene. The V gene lost 0 bases and the J gene lost 0 bases, with 10 bases spanning the gap. The germline V gene has CDR1 DFQATT and CDR2 SNEGSKA (reference sequence). The CDR3 runs to 15 residues.

Only a few counts were recorded for this clone. The CDR3 reads CASSFLASTDTQYF. The CDR3 DNA, read in part, is TGTGCCAGCAGCTTCCTAGCTAGCACAGATACG. V usage is TRBV7-8 and J usage is TRBJ2-3; weak D call: TRBD2 (5 bases). The read comes to an end 3 residues before the CDR3 does, leaving the germline J gene to fill in the end. V lost 3 bases to trimming and J lost 0 bases, with 7 bases between them. The CDR3 spans 14 residues. Germline V gene data show CDR1 as SGHVS and CDR2 as FQNEAQ.